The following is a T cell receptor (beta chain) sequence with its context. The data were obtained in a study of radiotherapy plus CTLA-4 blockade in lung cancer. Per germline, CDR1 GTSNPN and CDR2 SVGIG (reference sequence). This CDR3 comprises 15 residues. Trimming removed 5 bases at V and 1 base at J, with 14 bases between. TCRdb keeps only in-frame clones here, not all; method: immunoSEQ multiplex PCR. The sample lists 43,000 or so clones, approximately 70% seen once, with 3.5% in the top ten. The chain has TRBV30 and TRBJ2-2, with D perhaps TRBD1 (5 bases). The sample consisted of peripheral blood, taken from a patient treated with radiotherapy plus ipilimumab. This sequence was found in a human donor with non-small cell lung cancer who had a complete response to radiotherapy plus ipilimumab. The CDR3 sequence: CAWAFGAGNTGELFF. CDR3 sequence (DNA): TGTGCCTGGGCTTTTGGGGCAGGGAACACCGGGGAGCTGTTTTTT.